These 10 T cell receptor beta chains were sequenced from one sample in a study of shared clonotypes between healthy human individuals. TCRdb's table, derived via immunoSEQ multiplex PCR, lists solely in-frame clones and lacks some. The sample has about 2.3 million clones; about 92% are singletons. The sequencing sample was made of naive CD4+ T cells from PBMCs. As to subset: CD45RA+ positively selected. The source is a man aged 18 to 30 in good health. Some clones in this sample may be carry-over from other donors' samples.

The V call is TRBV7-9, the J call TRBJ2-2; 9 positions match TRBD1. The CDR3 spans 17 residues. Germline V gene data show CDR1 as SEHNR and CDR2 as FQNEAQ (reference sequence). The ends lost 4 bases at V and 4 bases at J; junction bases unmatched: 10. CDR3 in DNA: TGTGCCAGCAGCTCCGGGACAGGGACCTTGAGCACCGGGGAGCTGTTTTTT. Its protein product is CASSSGTGTLSTGELFF.

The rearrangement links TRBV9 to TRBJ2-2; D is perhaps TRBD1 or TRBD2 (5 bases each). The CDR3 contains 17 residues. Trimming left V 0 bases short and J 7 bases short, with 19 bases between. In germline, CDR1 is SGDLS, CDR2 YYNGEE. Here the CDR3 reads CASSVAPYGARIGELFF. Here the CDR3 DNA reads TGTGCCAGCAGCGTAGCCCCCTACGGGGCGCGGATCGGGGAGCTGTTTTTT. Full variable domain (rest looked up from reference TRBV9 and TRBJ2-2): DSGVTQTPKHLITATGQRVTLRCSPRSGDLSVYWYQQSLDQGLQFLIQYYNGEERAKGNILERFSAQQFPDLHSELNLSSLELGDSALYFCASSVAPYGARIGELFFGEGSRLTVL.

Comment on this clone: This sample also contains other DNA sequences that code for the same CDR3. The CDR3 nucleotides read TGTGCCAGCAGTTTCGGGGGTTCCTATGGCTACACCTTC. This gives the protein CASSFGGSYGYTF. The chain combines TRBV28 with TRBJ1-2; D may be TRBD1 (5 bases). Germline values: CDR1 MDHEN, CDR2 SYDVKM. The CDR3 runs to 13 residues. Trimming stripped 3 bases from V and 4 bases from J, with 9 bases between.

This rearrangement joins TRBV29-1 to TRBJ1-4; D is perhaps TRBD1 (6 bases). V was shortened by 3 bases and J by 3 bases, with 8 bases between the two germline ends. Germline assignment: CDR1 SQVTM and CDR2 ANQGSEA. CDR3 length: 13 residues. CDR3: CSVEDRSNEKLFF. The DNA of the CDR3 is TGCAGCGTTGAGGACAGATCTAATGAAAAACTGTTTTTT. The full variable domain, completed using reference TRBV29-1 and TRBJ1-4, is SAVISQKPSRDICQRGTSLTIQCQVDSQVTMMFWYRQQPGQSLTLIATANQGSEATYESGFVIDKFPISRPNLTFSTLTVSNMSPEDSSIYLCSVEDRSNEKLFFGSGTQLSVL.

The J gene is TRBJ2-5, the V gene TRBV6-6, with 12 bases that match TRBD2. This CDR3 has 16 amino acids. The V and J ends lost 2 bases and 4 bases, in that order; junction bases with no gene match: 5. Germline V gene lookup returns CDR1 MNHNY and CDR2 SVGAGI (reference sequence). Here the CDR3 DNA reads TGTGCCAGCAGTTACACTTCTAGCGGGAGGGGAGAGACCCAGTACTTC. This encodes CASSYTSSGRGETQYF.

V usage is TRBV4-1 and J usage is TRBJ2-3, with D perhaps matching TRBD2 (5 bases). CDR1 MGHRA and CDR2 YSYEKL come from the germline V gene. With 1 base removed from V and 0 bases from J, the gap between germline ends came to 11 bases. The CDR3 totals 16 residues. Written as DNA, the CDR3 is TGCGCCAGCAGCCAAGCCTCACGCGGGAGCACAGATACGCAGTATTTT. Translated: CASSQASRGSTDTQYF.

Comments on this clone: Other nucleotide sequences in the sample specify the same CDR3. In nucleotides, the CDR3 is TGTGCCAGCAGCGTAGAAGGAGCGGAGACCCAGTACTTC. Translation gives CASSVEGAETQYF. This rearrangement joins TRBV9 to TRBJ2-5; D remains unclear. The ends were cut back, 0 bases at V and 5 bases at J, with 8 bases in the middle. Germline lookup yields CDR1 SGDLS and CDR2 YYNGEE. The CDR3 is made up of 13 amino acids.

The CDR3 DNA reads as TGCGCCAGCAGCCAAGTCTTAAGGACGACCTCCTACGAGCAGTACTTC. This sequence encodes CASSQVLRTTSYEQYF. The chain recombines TRBV4-1 with TRBJ2-7; D remains unclear. Per germline, CDR1 MGHRA and CDR2 YSYEKL. V was clipped by 1 base and J by 0 bases, with 13 bases between them. This CDR3 has 16 residues.

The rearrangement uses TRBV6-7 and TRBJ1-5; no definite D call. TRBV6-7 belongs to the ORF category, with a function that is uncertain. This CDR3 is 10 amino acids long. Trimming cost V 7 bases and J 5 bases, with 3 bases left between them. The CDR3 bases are TGTGCCAGCAAGTATCAGCCCCAGCATTTT. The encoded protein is CASKYQPQHF.

CDR3 amino acids: CASPPEGIFWLNTEAFF. The CDR3 bases are TGTGCCAGTCCCCCCGAGGGAATTTTCTGGCTGAACACTGAAGCTTTCTTT. The chain uses TRBV28 and TRBJ1-1; no reliable D call. CDR1 MDHEN and CDR2 SYDVKM come from the germline V gene. The CDR3 contains 17 residues. Trimming removed 9 bases from V and 0 bases from J, with 23 bases in between. The entire variable domain, with the rest obtained from reference TRBV28 and TRBJ1-1, is as follows: DVKVTQSSRYLVKRTGEKVFLECVQDMDHENMFWYRQDPGLGLRLIYFSYDVKMKEKGDIPEGYSVSREKKERFSLILESASTNQTSMYLCASPPEGIFWLNTEAFFGQGTRLTVV.